The rows below give T cell receptor beta chains drawn from one sample of a study of T-cell reconstitution after alpha-beta-depleted transplantation in children. TCRdb re-called the PCR reads with MiXCR, one entry per CDR3 protein. The table includes some 600,000 distinct CDR3 sequences, 10% to 15% detected once. The sample here was PBMCs, mostly from graft donor cells, taken 360 days after TCRalphabeta/CD19-depleted stem cell transplant. These receptors were taken from a male patient between 5 and 17 years old who had a stem cell transplant for acute myeloid leukemia, so the T cells may come from the graft donor. The CDR3 runs from the conserved cysteine through the conserved F or W. A D gene is named only where the DNA matches it firmly. Clone size appears in some rows only: once, few, many, or a class for an expanded clone.

j_call v_call clone_size d_call cdr3_nt cdr3_aa
TRBJ2-6 TRBV12-3/TRBV12-4 many . TGTGCCAGCATCTCCCCCATGAGCTCTGGGGCCAACGTCCTGACTTTC CASISPMSSGANVLTF
TRBJ2-7 TRBV7-2 . TRBD2 TGTGCCAGCAGCCCGGGACTAGCGGGCTTTCCGGGCTACGAGCAGTACTTC CASSPGLAGFPGYEQYF
TRBJ2-3 TRBV6-2/TRBV6-3 many TRBD2 TGTGCCAGCAGTATTTCGAATAGCGGGAGGTGGGCAGATACGCAGTATTTT CASSISNSGRWADTQYF
TRBJ2-7 TRBV28 . . TGTGCCAGCACTGAGGAAGTCACCTACGAGCAGTACTTC CASTEEVTYEQYF
TRBJ2-2 TRBV20-1 . TRBD2 TGCAGTGCAATCAGCGGACTAGCGGGAGCCACCGGGGAGCTGTTTTTT CSAISGLAGATGELFF
TRBJ1-4 TRBV12-3/TRBV12-4 . . TGTGCCAGCAGTTTGCAGTTTGAGCGTCGGCTGTTTTTT CASSLQFERRLFF
TRBJ2-1 TRBV7-9 many TRBD2 TGTGCCAGCAGCTTACTCCTCGGGACTACGGATGAGCAGTTCTTC CASSLLLGTTDEQFF
TRBJ2-7 TRBV20-1 few TRBD2 TGCAGTGCTAGTAGCGGGAGGGCCTCCTACGAGCAGTACTTC CSASSGRASYEQYF
TRBJ2-7 TRBV5-1 few TRBD2 TGCGCCAGCAGCTTGGGAGCGGGAGATCCATCCTACGAGCAGTACTTC CASSLGAGDPSYEQYF
TRBJ2-6 TRBV7-7 many . TGTGCTAGCAGCTTATACCGTCGGGACACAATAGTGGAGGGGGCCAACGTCCTGACTTTC CASSLYRRDTIVEGANVLTF
TRBJ2-3 TRBV7-2 . . TGTGCCAGCAGCCAGGAATTTTCTAGCACAGATACGCAGTATTTT CASSQEFSSTDTQYF
TRBJ2-7 TRBV29-1 few TRBD2 TGCAGCGTTGAAGACTATGCGGGAGGCTCCTACGAGCAGTACTTC CSVEDYAGGSYEQYF
TRBJ1-1 TRBV4-3 few TRBD1 TGCGCCAGCAGCTCCTACAGGGGAGGGGACACTGAAGCTTTCTTT CASSSYRGGDTEAFF
TRBJ2-3 TRBV2 . . TGTGCCAGCAGTTTCCCTCCCCTAGGCGCACCCCTCCCGGATACGCAGTATTTT CASSFPPLGAPLPDTQYF
TRBJ2-5 TRBV3-1 few . TGTGCCAGCAGCCTTTCGGATTTGCTGGAGACCCAGTACTTC CASSLSDLLETQYF
TRBJ2-1 TRBV10-3 few TRBD2 TGTGCCATCACAATCACTAGCGGGAGTGGCAATGAGCAGTTCTTC CAITITSGSGNEQFF
TRBJ2-3 TRBV6-5 . TRBD2 TGTGCCAGCAGTTACTCGACCCTAGCGGGAGCGACAGATACGCAGTATTTT CASSYSTLAGATDTQYF
TRBJ2-1 TRBV5-1 . TRBD2 TGCGCCAGCAGCTTCGGGACTAGCGGTAATGAGCAGTTCTTC CASSFGTSGNEQFF
TRBJ1-5 TRBV25-1 few . TGTGCCAGCAGTGAAGGAGGGCAGCCCCAGCATTTT CASSEGGQPQHF
TRBJ2-5 TRBV10-3 few TRBD2 TGTGCCATCAGTTCCGGGACTAGCGGCCAAGAGACCCAGTACTTC CAISSGTSGQETQYF
TRBJ2-7 TRBV12-3/TRBV12-4 . . TGTGCCAGCAGCTCGACAGATAACCCCTACGAGCAGTACTTC CASSSTDNPYEQYF
TRBJ2-7 TRBV28 few TRBD2 TGTGCCAGCAGTTCATTTTTGGGTGGTCAAACGAGGTCTAGCGGGAGGGTGTCCTACGAGCAGTACTTC CASSSFLGGQTRSSGRVSYEQYF
TRBJ2-5 TRBV7-8 . TRBD2 TGTGCCAGCAGCTTGGGGACTAGCGGGAGAAGTGGAGAGACCCAGTACTTC CASSLGTSGRSGETQYF
TRBJ2-1 TRBV14 . TRBD1 TGTGCCAGCAGCAAATCCGGGACAGAATACAATGAGCAGTTCTTC CASSKSGTEYNEQFF
TRBJ2-2 TRBV6-1 . . TGTGCCAGCAGTCCCGAGGGGTCTCATGTCGGGGAGCTGTTTTTT CASSPEGSHVGELFF
TRBJ1-5 TRBV12-3/TRBV12-4 once . TGTGCCAGCAGCCCCGACAGCCTCAATCAGCCCCAGCATTTT CASSPDSLNQPQHF
TRBJ2-5 TRBV20-1 many TRBD2 TGCAGTGCTGACCCAGGGCTAGCGGCAGAAGAGACCCAGTACTTC CSADPGLAAEETQYF
TRBJ2-3 TRBV20-1 many . TGCAGTGCTAGAGGGGACGACTGGGGAGATACGCAGTATTTT CSARGDDWGDTQYF
TRBJ1-1 TRBV5-1 . . TGCGCCAGCAGCTTGGATAAAGGGGCGAACACTGAAGCTTTCTTT CASSLDKGANTEAFF
TRBJ2-6 TRBV20-1 . . TGCAGTGCTAGAATCTCTGGGGCCAACGTCCTGACTTTC CSARISGANVLTF
TRBJ2-7 TRBV28 many TRBD2 TGTGCCAGCAGTTTACCGGGTAGCGGGAGTCACGAGCAGTACTTC CASSLPGSGSHEQYF
TRBJ1-1 TRBV7-9 few . TGTGCCAGCAGCTTGGAGACAGCCACTGAAGCTTTCTTT CASSLETATEAFF
TRBJ2-7 TRBV12-3/TRBV12-4 . . TGTGCCAGCAGTCCACCTACCAACTACGAGCAGTACTTC CASSPPTNYEQYF
TRBJ2-7 TRBV20-1 few . TGCAGTGCTAGAGCTCCCCGAGACCTATACTACGAGCAGTACTTC CSARAPRDLYYEQYF
TRBJ2-1 TRBV6-2/TRBV6-3 . . TGTGCCAGCAGTATGCGGGAATCCTACAATGAGCAGTTCTTC CASSMRESYNEQFF
TRBJ2-2 TRBV7-7 few TRBD1 TGTGCTAGCAGCTTAGCGACAGGGGATGGCGGGGAGCTGTTTTTT CASSLATGDGGELFF
TRBJ1-2 TRBV28 few . TGTGCCAGCAGTCATATCAAGGGGTCGCTAAACTATGGCTACACCTTC CASSHIKGSLNYGYTF
TRBJ2-1 TRBV29-1 few . TGCAGCGTGGATACTAGGGATTTAGACAATGAGCAGTTCTTC CSVDTRDLDNEQFF
TRBJ2-7 TRBV29-1 . . TGCAGCGTTATCCACTACGAGCAGTACTTC CSVIHYEQYF
TRBJ2-7 TRBV28 . . TGTGCCAGCAGTTTATGGGGCGCGGGGCCAGCCTACGAGCAGTACTTC CASSLWGAGPAYEQYF
TRBJ1-4 TRBV5-1 . . TGCGCCAGCAGCTTGGGGAGGGTGCATGAAAAACTGTTTTTT CASSLGRVHEKLFF
TRBJ2-2 TRBV5-4 . . TGTGCCAGCAGCTTGATGCGGACCTCTGGGGAGCTGTTTTTT CASSLMRTSGELFF
TRBJ2-7 TRBV18 . . TGTGCCAGCTCACCCCTCGGGACGTCAACCTACGAGCAGTACTTC CASSPLGTSTYEQYF
TRBJ2-1 TRBV4-3 . TRBD2 TGCGCCAGCAGCCAGACATCAGGACTAGCAAAGCTCAATGAGCAGTTCTTC CASSQTSGLAKLNEQFF
TRBJ2-7 TRBV9 many TRBD1 TGTGCCAGCAGCGTAGGGGACAGCCTCATCTACGAGCAGTACTTC CASSVGDSLIYEQYF
TRBJ2-1 TRBV5-1 . TRBD2 TGCGCCAGCAGGCCCGGGACTAGCGGGAGTCGGGGGGCCTACAATGAGCAGTTCTTC CASRPGTSGSRGAYNEQFF
TRBJ2-1 TRBV6-2/TRBV6-3 . . TGTGCCAGCACGTTACTGGGGGATCGCAATGAGCAGTTCTTC CASTLLGDRNEQFF
TRBJ2-2 TRBV28 . . TGTGCCAGCAGTATGGGCAGGGGTAACACCGGGGAGCTGTTTTTT CASSMGRGNTGELFF
TRBJ2-3 TRBV4-2 few . TGTGCCAGCAGCCAAGATGAAGAGGGAACAGATACGCAGTATTTT CASSQDEEGTDTQYF
TRBJ1-4 TRBV28 . TRBD1 TGTGCCAGCAGTTTAGGCGGGACAGAGGATGAAAAACTGTTTTTT CASSLGGTEDEKLFF
TRBJ2-7 TRBV7-9 . TRBD2 TGTGCCAGCAGCGGTAGTGGGAGGGCCGCCTACGAGCAGTACTTC CASSGSGRAAYEQYF
TRBJ2-7 TRBV30 . TRBD1 TGTGCCTGGAGCCGATTCTTACAGGGGGATCACGGGGAGCAGTACTTC CAWSRFLQGDHGEQYF
TRBJ2-7 TRBV9 many . TGTGCCAGCAGCGTAGCAGGGCGTACCTACGAGCAGTACTTC CASSVAGRTYEQYF
TRBJ2-5 TRBV7-2 . . TGTGCCAGCAGCCCTTTCGGGCCCCAAGAGACCCAGTACTTC CASSPFGPQETQYF
TRBJ2-1 TRBV20-1 . . TGCAGTGCTCAAGGGACCAGCAGGCTCAATGAGCAGTTCTTC CSAQGTSRLNEQFF
TRBJ1-1 TRBV5-1 . TRBD1 TGCGCCAGCAGCGGGACAGGGTTCGATGAAGCTTTCTTT CASSGTGFDEAFF